A selection of T cell receptor beta chains follows, all from one sample in a study of neurological immune-mediated disorders. TCRdb ran MiXCR on the 5' RACE reads and lists one entry per CDR3 protein. The profile shows around 50,000 distinct CDR3 sequences, roughly a quarter of them singletons. Sequencing used PBMCs. Receptor source: a woman in her 70s in good health. Each CDR3 is given without its conserved first and last residue.

V: TRBV3-1
J: TRBJ1-2
CDR3: ASSQGTSYYGYT

V: TRBV5-1
J: TRBJ2-1
CDR3: ASSIREGNEQF

V: TRBV20-1
J: TRBJ1-3
CDR3: SALWTGGVAGNTIY

V: TRBV7-2
J: TRBJ2-7
CDR3: ASSPAGALYEQY

V: TRBV12-3/TRBV12-4
J: TRBJ2-1
CDR3: ASSPSVDWEF

V: TRBV7-2
J: TRBJ2-2
CDR3: ASSFGELAGVRGNTGELF

V: TRBV5-1
J: TRBJ2-1
CDR3: ASSLAAAGARNEQF

V: TRBV10-2
J: TRBJ2-7
CDR3: ASSPGLAGASEQY

V: TRBV28
J: TRBJ2-1
CDR3: ASSLSYNEQF

V: TRBV24-1
J: TRBJ2-5
CDR3: ATSDPVSGGEGTMEETQY

V: TRBV27
J: TRBJ2-7
CDR3: ASSLWSSGGLYEQY

V: TRBV7-3
J: TRBJ2-1
CDR3: ASSLVSSPSLGEQF

V: TRBV20-1
J: TRBJ2-7
CDR3: SARDGQELSYEQY

V: TRBV18
J: TRBJ2-1
CDR3: ASSPLGQGYNEQF

V: TRBV7-2
J: TRBJ2-1
CDR3: ASSLGRGTYNEQF

V: TRBV5-1
J: TRBJ2-3
CDR3: ASSFSGPGADTQY

V: TRBV5-1
J: TRBJ1-1
CDR3: ASSSQAQNTEAF

V: TRBV27
J: TRBJ2-1
CDR3: ASSPRGFHEQF

V: TRBV6-5
J: TRBJ2-7
CDR3: ASSYGQGSTVKY

V: TRBV7-6
J: TRBJ1-5
CDR3: ASDRRDSNQPQH

V: TRBV5-1
J: TRBJ2-1
CDR3: ASHPGLARGSEQF

V: TRBV4-2
J: TRBJ2-3
CDR3: ASSQDWGLGDTQY

V: TRBV5-1
J: TRBJ2-2
CDR3: ASRQAGYTGELF

V: TRBV28
J: TRBJ2-7
CDR3: ASSLSAPAVQY

V: TRBV21-1
J: TRBJ2-5
CDR3: VSSKGQEDTQY

V: TRBV7-8
J: TRBJ1-1
CDR3: ASSLAPGRPKTEAF

V: TRBV5-1
J: TRBJ1-5
CDR3: ASSSGTGGGQPQH